Following are 2 T cell receptor beta chains from one sample sequenced in a study of cytotoxic CD8 clonotypes in ibrutinib-treated CLL. Some clones are missing from TCRdb's copy, which holds only in-frame ones; the method was immunoSEQ multiplex PCR. The sample records some 81,000 clones, about four fifths being singletons. Source: PBMCs, taken after 12 months of ibrutinib treatment. The receptor source for this set is a human donor with chronic lymphocytic leukemia.

This chain links TRBV7-2 with TRBJ1-1; 7 bases agree with TRBD1. Trimming cost V 5 bases and J 5 bases; bases outside gene matches: 8. The CDR3 consists of 14 residues. Germline-derived CDR1 and CDR2 are SGHTA and FQGNSA. CDR3 in DNA: TGTGCCAGCAGCCCGACAGGGTGGGGAACTGAAGCTTTCTTT. Its protein is CASSPTGWGTEAFF.

V is TRBV5-1 and J is TRBJ2-7; possibly TRBD2 for D (5 bases). Trimming left V 7 bases short and J 4 bases short, with 15 bases between. Germline lookup yields CDR1 SGHRS and CDR2 YFSETQ. The CDR3 is 13 residues long. The CDR3 nucleotides are TGCGCCAGCTCCCGGACCGGGATGTACGAGCAGTACTTC. Protein sequence: CASSRTGMYEQYF. The variable domain in full, completed from reference TRBV5-1 and TRBJ2-7, reads KAGVTQTPRYLIKTRGQQVTLSCSPISGHRSVSWYQQTPGQGLQFLFEYFSETQRNKGNFPGRFSGRQFSNSRSEMNVSTLELGDSALYLCASSRTGMYEQYFGPGTRLTVT.